Here is one T cell receptor (beta chain) with its context. The antigen remains unidentified. Treatment indicated: roughly 18 received Ad26.COV2.S at low or high dose, single or two shots; 5 received placebo; per-sample allocation not given. The study sampled participants on day 63 after the first vaccine or placebo injection. The data belong to a study of Ad26.COV2.S vaccination and SARS-CoV-2 variants. Study outcomes and limitations: Quantification of TCR breadth and depth may have yielded underestimates of total T cell responses. Vaccine recipients showed a spike-specific TCR breadth that was higher than in placebo recipients. Whether participants received vaccine or placebo, their non-spike TCR breadth was similar.

Clones were sequenced by immunoSEQ multiplex PCR, and TCRdb holds only the in-frame ones, with some missing. Of about 400,000 clones in the sample, 80% to 90% are singletons; the top ten hold 7% to 9.5%. The TCR was taken from a person between 18 and 65 years old who received the Ad26.COV2.S COVID-19 vaccine or a placebo. The source was peripheral blood, collected in a trial of Ad26.COV2.S vaccine versus placebo.

The chain's CDR3 is CASSPPGGYGYTF. CDR3 nucleotide sequence: TGTGCCAGCAGCCCCCCGGGCGGCTATGGCTACACCTTC. V and J are TRBV6-2 or TRBV6-3 and TRBJ1-2; D uncertain. Germline V gives CDR1 MNHEY, CDR2 SVGEGT. V dropped 6 bases and J dropped 4 bases, with 12 bases sitting between them. The CDR3 contains 13 residues.